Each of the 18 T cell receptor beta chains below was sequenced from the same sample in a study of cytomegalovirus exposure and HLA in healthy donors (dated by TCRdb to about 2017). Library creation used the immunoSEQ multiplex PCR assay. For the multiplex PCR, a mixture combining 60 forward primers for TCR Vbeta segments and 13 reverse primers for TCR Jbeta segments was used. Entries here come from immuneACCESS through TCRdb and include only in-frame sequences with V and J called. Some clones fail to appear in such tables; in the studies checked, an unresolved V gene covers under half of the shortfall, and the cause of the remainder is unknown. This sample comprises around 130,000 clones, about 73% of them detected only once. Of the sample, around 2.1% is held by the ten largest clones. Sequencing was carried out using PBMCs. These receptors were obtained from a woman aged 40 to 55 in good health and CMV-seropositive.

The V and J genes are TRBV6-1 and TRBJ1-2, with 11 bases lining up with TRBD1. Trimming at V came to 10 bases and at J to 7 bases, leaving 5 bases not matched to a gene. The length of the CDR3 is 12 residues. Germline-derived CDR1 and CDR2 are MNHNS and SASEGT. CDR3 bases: TGTGCCACGGGACAGGGGGTGGGTGGCTACACCTTC. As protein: CATGQGVGGYTF.

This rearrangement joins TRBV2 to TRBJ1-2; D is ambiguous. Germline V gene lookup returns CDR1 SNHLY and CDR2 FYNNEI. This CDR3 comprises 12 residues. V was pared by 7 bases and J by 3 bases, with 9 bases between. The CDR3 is CASKRGDYGYTF. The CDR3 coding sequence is TGTGCCAGCAAACGAGGAGACTATGGCTACACCTTC.

The CDR3 region has the DNA TGTGCCAGCTCACGGGCGGAGGGTGGCGGCGACTATGGCTACACCTTC. Translated, it gives CASSRAEGGGDYGYTF. The chain links TRBV18 to TRBJ1-2; D remains unclear. Looked up from germline, CDR1 is KGHSH and CDR2 is LQKENI. Trimming pared 4 bases from V and 3 bases from J, leaving 18 bases between. The CDR3 totals 16 residues.

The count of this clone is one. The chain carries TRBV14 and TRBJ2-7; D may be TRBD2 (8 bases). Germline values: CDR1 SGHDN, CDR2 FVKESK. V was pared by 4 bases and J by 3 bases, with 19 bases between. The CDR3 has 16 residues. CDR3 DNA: TGTGCCAGCAGCCTATACCGGGAGGGGGCACACTACGAGCAGTACTTC. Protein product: CASSLYREGAHYEQYF.

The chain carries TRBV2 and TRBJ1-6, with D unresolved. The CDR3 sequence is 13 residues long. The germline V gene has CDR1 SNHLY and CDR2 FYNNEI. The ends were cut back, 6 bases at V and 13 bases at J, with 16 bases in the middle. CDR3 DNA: TGTGCCAGCAGAGAGGCCCCAATAGATCCCCTCCACTTT. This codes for CASREAPIDPLHF.

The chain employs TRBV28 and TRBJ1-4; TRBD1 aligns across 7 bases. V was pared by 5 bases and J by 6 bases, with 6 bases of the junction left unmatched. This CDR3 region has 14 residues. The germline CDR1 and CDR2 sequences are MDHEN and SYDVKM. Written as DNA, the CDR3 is TGTGCCAGCAGTCCAAGGGGGCAGGATGAAAAACTGTTTTTT. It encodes CASSPRGQDEKLFF.

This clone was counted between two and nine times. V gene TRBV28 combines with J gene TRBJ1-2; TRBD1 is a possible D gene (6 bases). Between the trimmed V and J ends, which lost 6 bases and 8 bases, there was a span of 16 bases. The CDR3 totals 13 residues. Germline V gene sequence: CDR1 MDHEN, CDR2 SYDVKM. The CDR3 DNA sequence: TGTGCCAGCAGACCAGGGGCGGGGGGCGGCTACACCTTC. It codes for CASRPGAGGGYTF.

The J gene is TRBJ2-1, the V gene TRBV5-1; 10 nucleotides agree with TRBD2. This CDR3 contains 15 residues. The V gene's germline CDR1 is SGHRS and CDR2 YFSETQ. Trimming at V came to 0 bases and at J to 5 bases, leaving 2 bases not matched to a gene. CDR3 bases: TGCGCCAGCAGCTTGGGGACTAGCGGCCACAATGAGCAGTTCTTC. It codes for CASSLGTSGHNEQFF.

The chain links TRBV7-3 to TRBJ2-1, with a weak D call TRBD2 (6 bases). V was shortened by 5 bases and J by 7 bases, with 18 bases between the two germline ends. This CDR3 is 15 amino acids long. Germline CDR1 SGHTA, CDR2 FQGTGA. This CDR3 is CASSQTGGKGNEQFF. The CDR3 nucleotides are TGTGCCAGCAGCCAAACCGGGGGTAAGGGGAATGAGCAGTTCTTC.

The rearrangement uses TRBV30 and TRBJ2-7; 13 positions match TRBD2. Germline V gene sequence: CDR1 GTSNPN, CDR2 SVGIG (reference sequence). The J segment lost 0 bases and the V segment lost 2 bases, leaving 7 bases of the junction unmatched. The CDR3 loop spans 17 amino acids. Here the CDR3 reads CAWSSGTSGISSYEQYF. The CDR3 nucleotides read TGTGCCTGGAGTTCCGGGACTAGCGGGATTAGCTCCTACGAGCAGTACTTC.

CDR3 coding DNA: TGTGCCAGTAACCCGGGACAGGGGGTGAGTAACAATCAGCCCCAGCATTTT. Translation gives CASNPGQGVSNNQPQHF. This chain joins TRBV19 and TRBJ1-5; 11 bases match TRBD1. CDR1 and CDR2 from the germline V gene are LNHDA and SQIVND (reference sequence). There are 17 residues in the CDR3. The trim removed 7 bases at V and 3 bases at J, leaving 11 bases unmatched.

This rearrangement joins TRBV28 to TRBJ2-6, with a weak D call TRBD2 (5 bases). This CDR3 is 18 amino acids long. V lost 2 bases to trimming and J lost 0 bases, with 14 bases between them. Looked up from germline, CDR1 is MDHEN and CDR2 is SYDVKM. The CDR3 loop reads CASSLRSSTSSGANVLTF. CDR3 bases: TGTGCCAGCAGTTTAAGGTCCTCCACTAGCTCTGGGGCCAACGTCCTGACTTTC. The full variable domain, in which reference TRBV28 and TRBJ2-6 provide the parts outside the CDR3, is DVKVTQSSRYLVKRTGEKVFLECVQDMDHENMFWYRQDPGLGLRLIYFSYDVKMKEKGDIPEGYSVSREKKERFSLILESASTNQTSMYLCASSLRSSTSSGANVLTFGAGSRLTVL.

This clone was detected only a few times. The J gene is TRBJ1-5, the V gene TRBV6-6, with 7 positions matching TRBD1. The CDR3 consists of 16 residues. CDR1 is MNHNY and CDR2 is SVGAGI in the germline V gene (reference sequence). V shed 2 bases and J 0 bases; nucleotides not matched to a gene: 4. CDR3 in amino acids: CASSYGGQSSNQPQHF. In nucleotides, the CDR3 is TGTGCCAGCAGTTACGGGGGACAGAGTAGCAATCAGCCCCAGCATTTT.

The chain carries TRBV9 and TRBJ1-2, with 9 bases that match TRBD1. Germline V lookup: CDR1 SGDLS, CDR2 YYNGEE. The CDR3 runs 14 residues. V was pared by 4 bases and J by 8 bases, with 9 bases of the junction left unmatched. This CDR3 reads CASSPPDRGGGYTF. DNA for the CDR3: TGTGCCAGCAGCCCGCCGGACAGGGGAGGAGGCTACACCTTC.

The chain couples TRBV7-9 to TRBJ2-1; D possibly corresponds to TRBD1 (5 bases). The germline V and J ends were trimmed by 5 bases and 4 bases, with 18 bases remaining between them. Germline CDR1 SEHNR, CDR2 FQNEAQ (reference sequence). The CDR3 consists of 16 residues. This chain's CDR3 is CASSELNGQSYNEQFF. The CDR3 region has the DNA TGTGCCAGCAGCGAGTTAAACGGACAATCTTACAATGAGCAGTTCTTC.

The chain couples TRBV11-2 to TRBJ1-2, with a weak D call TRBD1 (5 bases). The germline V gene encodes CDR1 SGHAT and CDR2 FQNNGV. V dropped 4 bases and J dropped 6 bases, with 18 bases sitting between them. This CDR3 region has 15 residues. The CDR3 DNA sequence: TGTGCCAGCAGCTCGTCTGGGGCAGGCATCCATGGCTACACCTTC. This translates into CASSSSGAGIHGYTF.

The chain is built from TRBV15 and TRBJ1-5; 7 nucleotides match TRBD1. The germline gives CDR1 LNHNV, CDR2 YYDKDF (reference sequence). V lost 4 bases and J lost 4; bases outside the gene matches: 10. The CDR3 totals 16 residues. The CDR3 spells CATSTGSTGTNQPQHF. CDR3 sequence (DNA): TGTGCCACCAGCACGGGGTCGACAGGGACGAATCAGCCCCAGCATTTT.

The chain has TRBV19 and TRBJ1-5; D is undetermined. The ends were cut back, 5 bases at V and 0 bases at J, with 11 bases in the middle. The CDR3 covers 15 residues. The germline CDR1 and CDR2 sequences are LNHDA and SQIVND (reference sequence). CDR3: CASSWAFNSNQPQHF. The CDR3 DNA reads TGTGCCAGTAGTTGGGCCTTCAATAGCAATCAGCCCCAGCATTTT.